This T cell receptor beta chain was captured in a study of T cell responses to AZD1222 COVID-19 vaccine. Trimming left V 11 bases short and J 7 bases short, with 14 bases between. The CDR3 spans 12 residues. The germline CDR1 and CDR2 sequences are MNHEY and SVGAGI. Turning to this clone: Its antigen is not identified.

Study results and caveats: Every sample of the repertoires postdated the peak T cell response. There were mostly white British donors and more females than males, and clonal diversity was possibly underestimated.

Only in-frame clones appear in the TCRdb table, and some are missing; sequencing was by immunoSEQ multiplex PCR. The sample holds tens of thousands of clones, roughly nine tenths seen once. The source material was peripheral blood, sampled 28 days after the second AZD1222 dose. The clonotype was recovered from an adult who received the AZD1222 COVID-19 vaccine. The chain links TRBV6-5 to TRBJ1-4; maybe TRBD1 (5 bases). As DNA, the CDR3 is TGTGCCCCGGGGGGGTTGAGTGAAAAACTGTTTTTT. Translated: CAPGGLSEKLFF.